Listed below are T cell receptor beta chains from one sample, sequenced in a study of T cell responses to AZD1222 COVID-19 vaccine. Data came from immunoSEQ multiplex PCR; TCRdb stores just in-frame clones and leaves some out. The sample includes 95,000 to 150,000 clones, approximately 90% of them seen just once. The starting material was peripheral blood, obtained 28 days after the second AZD1222 dose. The receptor set was obtained from an adult who received the AZD1222 COVID-19 vaccine. Both conserved end residues are part of each CDR3. Each record gives: D gene, CDR3 length, V gene, clone size, J gene, CDR3 DNA, CDR3 protein. The D gene is left open where the match is weak. Rows may omit the clone size; those that give it use once, few, many or a size class.

.	11	TRBV3-1/TRBV3-2	.	TRBJ2-7	TGTGCCAGCAGCCAGTTGAGCGAGCAGTACTTC	CASSQLSEQYF
.	15	TRBV3-1/TRBV3-2	.	TRBJ2-5	TGTGCCAGCAGCCAAGATCGGGCAGAACAAGAGACCCAGTACTTC	CASSQDRAEQETQYF
.	15	TRBV6-2/TRBV6-3	.	TRBJ1-4	TGTGCCAGCAGTTCAGACAGGAAGGGAAATGAAAAACTGTTTTTT	CASSSDRKGNEKLFF
.	13	TRBV9	.	TRBJ1-1	TGTGCCAGCAGCGTAGCGGGGAACACTGAAGCTTTCTTT	CASSVAGNTEAFF
.	16	TRBV6-5	.	TRBJ1-4	TGTGCCAGCAGTTATAGGGATTTTGCAACTAATGAAAAACTGTTTTTT	CASSYRDFATNEKLFF
.	12	TRBV29-1	once	TRBJ1-2	TGCAGCGTTGGGGGTCTCAACTATGGCTACACCTTC	CSVGGLNYGYTF
.	14	TRBV7-2	.	TRBJ1-1	TGTGCCAGCAGCTTACTTTTGAAGAACACTGAAGCTTTCTTT	CASSLLLKNTEAFF
TRBD2	19	TRBV3-1/TRBV3-2	.	TRBJ2-1	TGTGCCAGCAGCCAAGAACCAAGGACTAGCGGGGATCTCTACAATGAGCAGTTCTTC	CASSQEPRTSGDLYNEQFF
.	12	TRBV30	.	TRBJ1-1	TGTGCTGGACACTTGGAGGACACTGAAGCTTTCTTT	CAGHLEDTEAFF
.	11	TRBV18	.	TRBJ1-1	TGTGCCAGCTCACAAGGGGGAGGGGCTTTCTTT	CASSQGGGAFF
.	15	TRBV28	few	TRBJ1-5	TGTGCCAGCACCCTTGTACGGTATAGCAATCAGCCCCAGCATTTT	CASTLVRYSNQPQHF
.	15	TRBV7-9	.	TRBJ1-2	TGTGCCAGCAGCTTAGGGGGCAGGGAGAAATATGGCTACACCTTC	CASSLGGREKYGYTF
.	16	TRBV28	.	TRBJ1-5	TGTGCCAGCAGTGTGGCTGGCCTATATAGCAATCAGCCCCAGCATTTT	CASSVAGLYSNQPQHF
TRBD2	13	TRBV10-3	.	TRBJ2-5	TGTGCCATCGGGACTAGCGGGCGAGAGACCCAGTACTTC	CAIGTSGRETQYF
.	13	TRBV28	.	TRBJ1-1	TGTGCCAGCAGTTCCCGTACCCCGCCTGAAGCTTTCTTT	CASSSRTPPEAFF
TRBD2	15	TRBV28	.	TRBJ2-5	TGTGCCAGCAGTTTCGCGGGGGGGAAACAAGAGACCCAGTACTTC	CASSFAGGKQETQYF
.	14	TRBV10-2	.	TRBJ1-3	TGCGCCAGCAATAAGGGACACTCTGGAAACACCATATATTTT	CASNKGHSGNTIYF
.	14	TRBV6-1	.	TRBJ1-2	TGTGCCAGCAGTGAAAGGCAGGGCAAACACGGCTACACCTTC	CASSERQGKHGYTF
.	11	TRBV7-9	.	TRBJ2-5	TGTGCCAGCAGCACCGGGGAGACCCAGTACTTC	CASSTGETQYF
.	15	TRBV18	.	TRBJ2-3	TGTGCCAGCTCACCACCGGCGTCTTATTCAGATACGCAGTATTTT	CASSPPASYSDTQYF
TRBD1	16	TRBV28	few	TRBJ1-5	TGTGCCAGCAGTTTTTTGGGACAGGGGGTTCATCAGCCCCAGCATTTT	CASSFLGQGVHQPQHF
TRBD1	15	TRBV7-7	.	TRBJ2-2	TGTGCTAGCAGGCCCGGGACAGGGGTCACCGGGGAGCTGTTTTTT	CASRPGTGVTGELFF
.	13	TRBV5-5	.	TRBJ1-1	TGTGCCAGCAGCTTGGAACAACCTCTACGGGCTTTCTTT	CASSLEQPLRAFF
TRBD1	14	TRBV6-1	.	TRBJ1-1	TGTGCCAGCAGTGAGGGACAGGGGGATGATGAAGCTTTCTTT	CASSEGQGDDEAFF
.	14	TRBV3-1/TRBV3-2	.	TRBJ1-5	TGTGCCAGCAGCCAAGTTTATAGCAATCAGCCCCAGCATTTT	CASSQVYSNQPQHF
.	15	TRBV10-3	.	TRBJ1-5	TGCGATACCGCACGATACTACAGGGAGAATCAGCCCCAGCATTTT	CDTARYYRENQPQHF
.	15	TRBV2	.	TRBJ1-5	TGTGCCAGCAGTGAAGCGGGCAGGGTCAGGCAGCCCCAGCATTTT	CASSEAGRVRQPQHF
.	14	TRBV9	.	TRBJ1-1	TGTGCCAGCAGCGTAGCTCTGGAGAACACTGAAGCTTTCTTT	CASSVALENTEAFF
.	11	TRBV6-1	.	TRBJ1-2	TGTGCCAGCAGCCATAACTATGGCTACACCTTC	CASSHNYGYTF
.	13	TRBV7-6	.	TRBJ1-4	TGTGCCAGCAGCTTACGACAGGATGAAAAACTGTTTTTT	CASSLRQDEKLFF
.	14	TRBV5-5	.	TRBJ2-7	TGTGCCAGCAGCTTGGGGGCGGGGACCTACGAGCAGTACTTC	CASSLGAGTYEQYF
.	14	TRBV5-1	.	TRBJ1-1	TGCGCCAGCAGCTTGGGGGACATATCTACTGAAGCTTTCTTT	CASSLGDISTEAFF
.	13	TRBV7-7	.	TRBJ2-5	TGTGCTAGCAGCCCAAACACGCGAGAGACCCAGTACTTC	CASSPNTRETQYF
.	14	TRBV27	.	TRBJ2-5	TGTGCCAGCAGTTGGTTAGCTAGCCGGGAGACCCAGTACTTC	CASSWLASRETQYF
.	13	TRBV3-1/TRBV3-2	.	TRBJ1-6	TGTGCCAGCAGCCACAGGGAGAATTCACCCCTCCACTTT	CASSHRENSPLHF
TRBD1	20	TRBV18	.	TRBJ2-6	TGTGCCAGCTCACCAGCGCCCGGGGACAGGGGGTTCACAGGGGCCAACGTCCTGACTTTC	CASSPAPGDRGFTGANVLTF
.	14	TRBV11-1	.	TRBJ2-1	TGTGCCAGCAGCTCGGGGGTGGTAGGCAATGAGCAGTTCTTC	CASSSGVVGNEQFF
TRBD1	14	TRBV5-6	.	TRBJ1-2	TGTGCCAGCAGCCCCGACAGGGTTGGGTATGGCTACACCTTC	CASSPDRVGYGYTF
TRBD1	14	TRBV28	.	TRBJ1-1	TGTGCCAGCAGTGCGAGACAGGGGTACACTGAAGCTTTCTTT	CASSARQGYTEAFF
TRBD1	15	TRBV28	.	TRBJ1-2	TGTGCCAGCAGTTTAGCGGGACAGGGGGCGCGTGGCTACACCTTC	CASSLAGQGARGYTF
.	15	TRBV24-1	.	TRBJ1-1	TGTGCCACCAGTGATCCACCACTTGGGAACACTGAAGCTTTCTTT	CATSDPPLGNTEAFF
.	16	TRBV7-2	once	TRBJ1-5	TGTGCCAGCAGCCCCCGGGGAACACTCAGCAATCAGCCCCAGCATTTT	CASSPRGTLSNQPQHF
TRBD1	13	TRBV12-3/TRBV12-4	.	TRBJ1-2	TGTGCCAGCAACGGACAGGGGGTGGAAGGCTACACCTTC	CASNGQGVEGYTF
.	15	TRBV7-2	.	TRBJ2-7	TGTGCCAGCAGCCGCCGGGACGCTCACTCCTACGAGCAGTACTTC	CASSRRDAHSYEQYF
.	11	TRBV9	.	TRBJ1-2	TGTGCCAGCAGCGCGGGTGGTGGCTACACCTTC	CASSAGGGYTF
.	13	TRBV28	.	TRBJ1-6	TGTGCCGGGGGGGGGCAGCCTAATTCACCCCTCCACTTT	CAGGGQPNSPLHF
.	13	TRBV5-1	.	TRBJ1-3	TGCGCCAGCAGGCAGGGGTCTGGAAACACCATATATTTT	CASRQGSGNTIYF
TRBD1	16	TRBV6-4	.	TRBJ2-7	TGTGCCAGCAGTGTCCCAGACAGGGGGAGTTCCTACGAGCAGTACTTC	CASSVPDRGSSYEQYF
TRBD1	14	TRBV6-5	.	TRBJ1-5	TGTGCCACCACCCCCGGGACAGCTTATCAGCCCCAGCATTTT	CATTPGTAYQPQHF
.	14	TRBV3-1/TRBV3-2	.	TRBJ1-6	TGTGCCAGCAGCCAATTGGTTAACCATTCACCCCTCCACTTT	CASSQLVNHSPLHF
TRBD1	16	TRBV10-1	.	TRBJ1-5	TGCGCCAGCAGTAACCGGGACAGGGGTAGCAATCAGCCCCAGCATTTT	CASSNRDRGSNQPQHF
TRBD2	16	TRBV23-1	.	TRBJ2-5	TGCGCCAGCAGTCTAGCGGGGGGGTCCCCATGGGAGACCCAGTACTTC	CASSLAGGSPWETQYF
.	16	TRBV7-2	.	TRBJ1-5	TGTGCCAGCAGCTTATCAGGGCCCTCAAGCAATCAGCCCCAGCATTTT	CASSLSGPSSNQPQHF